The text below deals with one T cell receptor beta chain. This clone came up a few times. What this receptor recognizes is not known. Per-nucleotide qualities are absent, and no much larger clonotype sits a single base away. In total, 600 or so healthy bone marrow donors made up the cohort. At the time of sampling, all cohort members were nominally healthy, though unrecorded immune exposures were likely present. The donor was CMV seronegative and belonged to the group of around 400 seronegative cohort members. A peripheral blood sample was provided by each donor, and peripheral blood mononuclear cells were used for TCR beta sequencing. Genomic DNA was extracted from the blood cell samples with the Qiagen DNeasy Blood Extraction Kit. The CDR3 sequence holds 12 residues, the cysteine and phenylalanine included. Kept here is only the CDR3 DNA, which spans 36 bases and is read in frame from base 1. The germline V gene (reference sequence) provides CDR1 LNHDA and CDR2 SQIVND.

The data stem from a study of cytomegalovirus exposure and HLA in healthy donors (dated by TCRdb to 2015 to 2018). Looking at the study overall: An earlier analysis of roughly 500 of the donors reported about 300 Gb of sequence data and 95 million to 140 million unique TCR beta sequences obtained from about 200 million T cells. Every repertoire in the discovery cohort had been generated on one and the same sequencing platform. A later genetic analysis took genome-wide SNP genotypes for about 55% of the 666 donors and used that subset as a discovery cohort. Donor age, sex, ethnicity and CMV serostatus were collected together with the repertoire data. Four or five DR-DQ haplotypes were handled as single units for association and clustering because linkage in the cohort was strong. Among roughly 370 genotyped donors of the cohort, an average of approximately 250,000 unique TCR beta nucleotide sequences were sequenced per donor, 15% to 20% of them non-productive. Along with the approximately 700-subject first cohort, a separate validation cohort of about 110 different subjects was used. To decide whether each TCR beta V gene segment behaved as functional or pseudogenic, an earlier analysis of some 540 of the donors relied on high-throughput TCR beta sequencing. The genetic ancestry cluster associated with self-reported Caucasian donors included 65% to 90% of the approximately 410 genotyped donors. To study patterns of TCR occurrence, a later analysis re-analyzed previously published TCR beta repertoires from hundreds of donors and added high-resolution HLA genotyping. The study used immunosequencing to profile the T cell repertoires of about 670 subjects and linked those repertoires to cytomegalovirus serostatus. The number of typed donors differed by locus: about 629-630 for A, B, C, DRB1 and DQB1; 522 for DQA1; approximately 600 for DPA1; and about 450 for DPB1. To predict cytomegalovirus infection status, the study brought together high-throughput TCR immunosequencing, statistical association of individual TCRs with disease status, and machine learning. The aim of the study was to test whether cataloging public T cell receptors could identify signatures of past pathogen exposure. The later analysis used no new phenotypic data to find candidate immune exposures, relying instead on TCR beta sequences and their occurrence across donors. HLA typing covered class I and class II loci at four-digit resolution. An early release that covered several hundred HLA-typed donors contained about 290 gigabases of sequencing data and about 93 million unique TCR sequences.

General study outcomes and caveats: A later analysis reported that several top co-occurrence clusters appeared linked to parvovirus B19, influenza, CMV and Epstein-Barr virus. A further reported finding was that TCR beta sequences accurately predicted the HLA-A and HLA-B alleles for most subjects in the first cohort. In a later analysis, the rate of TCR association differed among HLA loci, with DRB1 alleles having the most associated TCRs and HLA-C alleles having the fewest. A group of highly shared sequence variants was considered likely to be a technical artifact of the sequencing pipeline. The earlier analysis of about 600 of the donors excluded fewer than 20 rarely observed V segments, including chromosome 9 orphons, because counts were too low. Because HLA typing was missing for some donors at each locus, association tests included only the typed subset. Three of the identified cytomegalovirus-associated TCR beta chains were confirmed in vitro to be specific for cytomegalovirus antigens. V-gene and J-gene trimming of TCR beta chains was associated with a missense DCLRE1C variant in a later genetic analysis, and the association was replicated in an independent cohort. A later analysis associated roughly 17,000 TCR beta sequences with specific HLA alleles at a false discovery rate of 0.05. Compared with the roughly 700-donor mean, donors in an Asian-associated ancestry cluster had fewer N-insertions in productive TCRs, according to a later genetic analysis. According to the authors, the approach could potentially be generalized to other disease states and immunological phenotypes. The only immune exposure information available for the cohort was CMV serostatus. Most CMV-associated TCR beta chains appeared to be HLA-restricted in a later analysis, and the HLA associations seemed to be driven largely by CMV exposure. The 87-base-pair reads could not distinguish some IMGT-functional V segments, including TRBV6-2 and TRBV6-3, so those segments were excluded. Strong co-occurrence of HLA alleles, especially DR and DQ, made assigning TCR associations to individual alleles difficult. Sequencing depth was assumed to be roughly uniform across donors in the presence/absence analyses, though that assumption may not hold. A later analysis found that HLA-associated TCR beta chains were more clonally expanded and had lower generation probabilities than equally common non-associated chains. While some public TCRs were present in many individuals, most TCR sequences turned up only very rarely across donors. Only TCR beta chains were sequenced in this cohort, and the absence of alpha or paired-chain data limited detectable features. The classifier was reported to diagnose cytomegalovirus status with high specificity and sensitivity in both the original cohort and the validation cohort. Correlated functional status among segregating V segments might be attributable to linkage disequilibrium, but an unknown experimental factor could not be ruled out. In the study, around 150 TCR beta chains were listed as associated with cytomegalovirus. Broadly in line with IMGT annotations, most TCR beta V segments showed up in productive rearrangements about 87% or about 30% of the time in an earlier analysis of 450 to 600 of the donors.

Library construction relied on the immunoSEQ multiplex PCR assay. A mixture of 60 forward primers for TCR Vbeta segments and 13 reverse primers for TCR Jbeta segments was used in the multiplex PCR. The CDR3 region of rearranged TCR beta genes was amplified from genomic DNA by a multiplex PCR assay. The amplified TCR beta libraries were sequenced on the Illumina HiSeq System as 87-base-pair reads. The authors' pipeline ran thus. Across the 670 or so repertoires, a later analysis counted some 81 million unique TCR beta chains, approximately 10 million of which were shared by at least two donors. Raw reads were error-corrected and collapsed into unique sequences with a nearest-neighbor algorithm that merged closely related sequences to remove PCR and sequencing errors. Alignment of CDR3 sequences to IMGT reference sequences was used to assign V, D and J gene segments. For a sequence to be retained, a match of at least six nucleotides to both a V gene segment and a J gene segment was required. Rearrangements were called productive when the CDR3 lacked stop codons and stayed in frame with V and J; all others were non-productive. CDR3 was defined according to IMGT convention as the region running from the second conserved V-encoded cysteine to the conserved J-encoded phenylalanine. The earlier analysis of more than 450 of the donors excluded sequences that lacked an unambiguous match to a single V gene segment. An earlier analysis of approximately 590 of the donors classified V segments as functional when productive rearrangements were above 56.7% and as segregating when the standard deviation between donors was above 5%. A statistical classification framework was built to diagnose cytomegalovirus status from the catalog of TCR beta chain sequences. In a later analysis, V and J genes were assigned by comparing TCR nucleotide sequences against IMGT/GENE-DB human TR gene sequences. In a later analysis, CDR3 sequences and most-parsimonious VDJ recombination scenarios were assigned using the TCRdist pipeline. In a later analysis, every TCR beta chain was defined by the combination of its CDR3 amino acid sequence and its V-gene family, and reads without a unique V-gene family were dropped. To address suspected cross-contamination and a sequencing artifact, a later analysis removed a few hundred highly shared, low-generation-probability nucleotide sequences. In a later analysis, a clonal expansion index was calculated for each public chain from normalized within-repertoire ranks of inferred template counts. Generation probabilities in a later analysis came from a VDJ recombination model fitted to out-of-frame rearrangements, and those results were checked against IGoR. A later analysis scored TCR-TCR, TCR-HLA and TCR-CMV co-occurrence with hypergeometric tests, applying a repertoire-size bias correction to TCR pairs. False discovery rates were estimated in a later analysis by permuting HLA or CMV assignments 20 times. In a later analysis, co-occurring TCRs were grouped with DBSCAN, and TCRdist sequence similarity was added when clustering was performed within HLA-allele-positive subsets. Repertoires with fewer than 30,000 or more than 120,000 public chains, plus five repertoires with anomalous nucleotide sharing, were excluded from co-occurrence clustering. The table was pulled from immuneACCESS by TCRdb, which kept in-frame rearrangements only. Such tables lose some clones; where checked, under half of the loss comes from unresolved V genes, and the rest has no known cause. V, J and clone size reflect that table, while D and trimming were determined from the DNA. This sample gives around 150,000 clones in total; roughly 79% of them show up just once. The ten largest clones represent about 13% of the sample.

Sequencing was done on a sample of PBMCs. The chain couples TRBV19 to TRBJ2-5; too little of a D gene remains to name it. Gene TRBJ2-7 matches the end of the DNA better, so the J call may be wrong. This TCR was sampled from a woman between 50 and 59 years old in good health and CMV-seronegative. Here is the DNA: TGTGCCAGTAGTAAGCCGCCCTACGAGCAGTACTTC. Its amino acids are CASSKPPYEQYF.